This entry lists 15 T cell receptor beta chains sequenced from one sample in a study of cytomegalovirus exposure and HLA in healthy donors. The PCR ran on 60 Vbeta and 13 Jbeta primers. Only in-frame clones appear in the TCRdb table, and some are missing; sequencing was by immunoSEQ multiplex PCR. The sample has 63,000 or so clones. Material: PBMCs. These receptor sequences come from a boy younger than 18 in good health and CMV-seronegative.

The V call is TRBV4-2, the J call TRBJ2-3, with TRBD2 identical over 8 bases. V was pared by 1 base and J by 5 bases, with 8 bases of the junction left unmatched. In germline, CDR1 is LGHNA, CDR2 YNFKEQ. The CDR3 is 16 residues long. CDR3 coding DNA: TGTGCCAGCAGCCAAGTGGACGGGGGGGCTCAAGATACGCAGTATTTT. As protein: CASSQVDGGAQDTQYF.

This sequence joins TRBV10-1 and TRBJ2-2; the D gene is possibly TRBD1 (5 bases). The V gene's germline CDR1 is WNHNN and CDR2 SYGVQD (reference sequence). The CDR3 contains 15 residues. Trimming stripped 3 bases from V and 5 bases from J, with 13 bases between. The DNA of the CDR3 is TGCGCCAGCAGTGAAGGGGCCTCCCTAACCGGGGAGCTGTTTTTT. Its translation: CASSEGASLTGELFF.

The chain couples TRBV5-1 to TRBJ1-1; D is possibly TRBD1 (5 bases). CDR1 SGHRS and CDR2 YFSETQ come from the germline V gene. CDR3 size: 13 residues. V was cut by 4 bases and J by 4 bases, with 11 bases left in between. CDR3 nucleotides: TGCGCCAGCAGCCGGGGGGAGAGCACTGAAGCTTTCTTT. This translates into CASSRGESTEAFF.

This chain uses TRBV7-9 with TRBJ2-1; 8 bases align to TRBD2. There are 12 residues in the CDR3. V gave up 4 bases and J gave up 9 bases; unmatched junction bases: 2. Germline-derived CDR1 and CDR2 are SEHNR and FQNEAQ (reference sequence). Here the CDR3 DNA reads TGTGCCAGCAGCTCACTAGCGGTTGAGCAGTTCTTC. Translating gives CASSSLAVEQFF.

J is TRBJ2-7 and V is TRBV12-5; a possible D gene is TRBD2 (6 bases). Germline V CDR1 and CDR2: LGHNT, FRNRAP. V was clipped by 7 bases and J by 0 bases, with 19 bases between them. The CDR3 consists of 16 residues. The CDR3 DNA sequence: TGTGCTAGTGCAGTCAGCGGGCGAACCGACTCCTACGAGCAGTACTTC. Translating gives CASAVSGRTDSYEQYF. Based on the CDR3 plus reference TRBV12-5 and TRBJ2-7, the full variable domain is DARVTQTPRHKVTEMGQEVTMRCQPILGHNTVFWYRQTMMQGLELLAYFRNRAPLDDSGMPKDRFSAEMPDATLATLKIQPSEPRDSAVYFCASAVSGRTDSYEQYFGPGTRLTVT.

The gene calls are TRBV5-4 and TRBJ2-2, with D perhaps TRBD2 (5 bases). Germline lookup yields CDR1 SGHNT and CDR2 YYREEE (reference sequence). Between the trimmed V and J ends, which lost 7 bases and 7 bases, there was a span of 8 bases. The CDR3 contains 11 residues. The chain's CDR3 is CASLEGGELFF. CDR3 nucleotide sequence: TGTGCCAGCTTAGAGGGCGGGGAGCTGTTTTTT.

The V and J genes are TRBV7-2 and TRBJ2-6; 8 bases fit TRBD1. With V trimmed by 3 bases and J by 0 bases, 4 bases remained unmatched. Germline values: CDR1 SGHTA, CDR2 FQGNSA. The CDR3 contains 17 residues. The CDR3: CASSLGQAFSGANVLTF. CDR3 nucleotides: TGTGCCAGCAGCTTGGGACAGGCTTTCTCTGGGGCCAACGTCCTGACTTTC.

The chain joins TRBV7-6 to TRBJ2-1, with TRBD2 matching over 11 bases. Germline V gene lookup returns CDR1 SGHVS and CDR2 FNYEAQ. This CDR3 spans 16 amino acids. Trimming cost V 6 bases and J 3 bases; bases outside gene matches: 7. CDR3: CASSLSTSGNYNEQFF. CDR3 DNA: TGTGCCAGCAGTTTGTCGACTAGCGGGAACTACAATGAGCAGTTCTTC.

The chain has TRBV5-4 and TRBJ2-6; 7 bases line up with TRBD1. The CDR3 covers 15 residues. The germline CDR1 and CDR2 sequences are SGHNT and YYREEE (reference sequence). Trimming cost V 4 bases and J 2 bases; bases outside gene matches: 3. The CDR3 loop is CASSLDRAGANVLTF. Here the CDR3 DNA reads TGTGCCAGCAGCCTCGACAGGGCTGGGGCCAACGTCCTGACTTTC.

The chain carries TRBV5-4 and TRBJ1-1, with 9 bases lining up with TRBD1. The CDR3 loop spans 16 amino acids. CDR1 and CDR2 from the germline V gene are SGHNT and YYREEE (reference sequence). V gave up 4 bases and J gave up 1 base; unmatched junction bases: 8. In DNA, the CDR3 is TGTGCCAGCAGCCCAATAGGGGACAGGGAGAACACTGAAGCTTTCTTT. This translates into CASSPIGDRENTEAFF.

CDR3 sequence (DNA): TGTGCCAGCAGTGAATCAATTGGCAACTATGGCTACACCTTC. Protein sequence: CASSESIGNYGYTF. The J gene is TRBJ1-2, the V gene TRBV6-1; D is unclear. The V and J ends lost 2 bases and 2 bases respectively, with 9 bases between them. Germline loops: CDR1 MNHNS, CDR2 SASEGT. The CDR3 loop spans 14 amino acids.

For the CDR3, the DNA is TGTGCCATCAGTGCCCATGGTAGCGGGAGTTCCTACAATGAGCAGTTCTTC. This codes for CAISAHGSGSSYNEQFF. The chain uses TRBV10-3 and TRBJ2-1; 9 bases fit TRBD2. The CDR3 has 17 residues. With 4 bases clipped from V and 1 base from J, the junction kept 8 bases outside the gene matches. Germline V gene data show CDR1 as ENHRY and CDR2 as SYGVKD.

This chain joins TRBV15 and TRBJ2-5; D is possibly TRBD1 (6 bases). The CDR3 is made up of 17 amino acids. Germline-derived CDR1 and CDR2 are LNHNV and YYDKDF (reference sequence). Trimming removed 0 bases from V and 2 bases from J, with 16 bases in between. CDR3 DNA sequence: TGTGCCACCAGCAGAGATACGGGGACAATCAAGCAAGAGACCCAGTACTTC. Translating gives CATSRDTGTIKQETQYF.

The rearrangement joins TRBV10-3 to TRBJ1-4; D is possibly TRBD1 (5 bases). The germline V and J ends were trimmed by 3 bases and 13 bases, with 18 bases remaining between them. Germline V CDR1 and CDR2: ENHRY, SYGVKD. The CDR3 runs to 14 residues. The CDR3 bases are TGTGCCATCAGTGAAGGGCAGTCCCCGGGGGGACTGTTTTTT. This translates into CAISEGQSPGGLFF.

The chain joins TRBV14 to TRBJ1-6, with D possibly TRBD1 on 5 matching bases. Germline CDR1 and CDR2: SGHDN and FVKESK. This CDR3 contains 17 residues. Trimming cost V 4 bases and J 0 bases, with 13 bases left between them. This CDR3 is CASSLGPDSSYNSPLHF. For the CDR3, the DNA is TGTGCCAGCAGCCTCGGTCCAGACAGCTCCTATAATTCACCCCTCCACTTT.